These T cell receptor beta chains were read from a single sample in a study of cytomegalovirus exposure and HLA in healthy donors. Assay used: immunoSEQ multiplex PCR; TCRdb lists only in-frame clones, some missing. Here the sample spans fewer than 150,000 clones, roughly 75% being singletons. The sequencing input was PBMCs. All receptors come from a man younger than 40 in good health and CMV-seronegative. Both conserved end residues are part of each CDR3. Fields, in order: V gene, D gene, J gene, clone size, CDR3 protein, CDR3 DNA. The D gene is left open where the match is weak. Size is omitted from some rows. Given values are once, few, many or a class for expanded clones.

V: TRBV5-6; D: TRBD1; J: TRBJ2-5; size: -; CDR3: CASSLRGTGFGETQYF; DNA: TGTGCCAGCAGCTTGCGGGGGACAGGGTTCGGAGAGACCCAGTACTTC
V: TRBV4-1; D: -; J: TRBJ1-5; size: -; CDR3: CASSQVTFQPQHF; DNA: TGCGCCAGCAGCCAAGTGACTTTTCAGCCCCAGCATTTT
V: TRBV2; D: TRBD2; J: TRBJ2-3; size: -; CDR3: CASSVLAGGPDTQYF; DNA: TGTGCCAGCAGTGTACTAGCGGGGGGGCCGGATACGCAGTATTTT
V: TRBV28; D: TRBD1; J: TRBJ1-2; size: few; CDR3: CASTADRGYGYTF; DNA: TGTGCCAGCACCGCGGACAGGGGGTATGGCTACACCTTC
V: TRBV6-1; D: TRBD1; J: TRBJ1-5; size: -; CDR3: CASSASDRGSSNQPQHF; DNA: TGTGCCAGCAGTGCAAGCGACAGGGGTAGTAGCAATCAGCCCCAGCATTTT
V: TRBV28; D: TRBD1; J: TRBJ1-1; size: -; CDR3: CASSRGGVTEAFF; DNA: TGTGCCAGCAGCCGAGGGGGCGTAACTGAAGCTTTCTTT
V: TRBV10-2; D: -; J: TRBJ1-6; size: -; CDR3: CASSESLDRERPLHF; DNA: TGCGCCAGCAGTGAGTCATTGGACCGCGAGCGGCCCCTCCACTTT
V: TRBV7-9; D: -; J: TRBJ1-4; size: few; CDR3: CASSNPWAGGEKLFF; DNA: TGTGCCAGCAGCAACCCCTGGGCTGGAGGTGAAAAACTGTTTTTT
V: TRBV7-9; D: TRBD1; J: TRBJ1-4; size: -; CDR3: CASSEGAIGFGEKLFF; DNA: TGTGCCAGCAGCGAGGGGGCGATCGGGTTTGGTGAAAAACTGTTTTTT
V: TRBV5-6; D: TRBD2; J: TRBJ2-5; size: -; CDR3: CASSLGGDYLETQYF; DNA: TGTGCCAGCAGCTTGGGGGGGGACTACTTAGAGACCCAGTACTTC
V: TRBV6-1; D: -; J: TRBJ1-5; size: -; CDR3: CASSVQGRGNQPQHF; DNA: TGTGCCAGCAGTGTCCAGGGGAGAGGTAATCAGCCCCAGCATTTT
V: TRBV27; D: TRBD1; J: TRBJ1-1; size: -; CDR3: CASSSGGANTEAFF; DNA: TGTGCCAGCTCCTCAGGGGGAGCGAACACTGAAGCTTTCTTT
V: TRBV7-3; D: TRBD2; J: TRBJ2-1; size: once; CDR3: CASSPGTSGRGREQFF; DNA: TGTGCCAGCAGTCCAGGGACTAGCGGGAGGGGGCGCGAGCAGTTCTTC
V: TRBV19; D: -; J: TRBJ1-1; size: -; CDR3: CASSVRAGTMNTEAFF; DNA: TGTGCCAGTAGTGTCAGGGCTGGGACAATGAACACTGAAGCTTTCTTT
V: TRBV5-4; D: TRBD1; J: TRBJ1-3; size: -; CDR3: CASTSDRANSGNTIYF; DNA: TGTGCCAGCACCAGCGACAGGGCCAACTCTGGAAACACCATATATTTT
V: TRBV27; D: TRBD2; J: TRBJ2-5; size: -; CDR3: CASVHWTSGTETQYF; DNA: TGTGCCAGCGTACATTGGACTAGCGGGACAGAGACCCAGTACTTC
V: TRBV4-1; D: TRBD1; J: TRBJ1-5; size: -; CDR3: CASSQDGSTGGNQPQNF; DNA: TGCGCCAGCAGCCAAGATGGTTCGACAGGGGGGAATCAGCCCCAGAATTTT
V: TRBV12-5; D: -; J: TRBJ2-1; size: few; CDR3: CASGLSPRWDKAYNEQFF; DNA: TGTGCTAGTGGTTTGTCACCTCGGTGGGACAAAGCCTACAATGAGCAGTTCTTC
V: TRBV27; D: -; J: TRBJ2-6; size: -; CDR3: CASSFSMAGANVLTF; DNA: TGTGCCAGCAGTTTTAGTATGGCTGGGGCCAACGTCCTGACTTTC
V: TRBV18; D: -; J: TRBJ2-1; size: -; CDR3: CASSPEGSRGYNEQFF; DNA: TGTGCCAGCTCACCCGAGGGGTCAAGGGGGTACAATGAGCAGTTCTTC